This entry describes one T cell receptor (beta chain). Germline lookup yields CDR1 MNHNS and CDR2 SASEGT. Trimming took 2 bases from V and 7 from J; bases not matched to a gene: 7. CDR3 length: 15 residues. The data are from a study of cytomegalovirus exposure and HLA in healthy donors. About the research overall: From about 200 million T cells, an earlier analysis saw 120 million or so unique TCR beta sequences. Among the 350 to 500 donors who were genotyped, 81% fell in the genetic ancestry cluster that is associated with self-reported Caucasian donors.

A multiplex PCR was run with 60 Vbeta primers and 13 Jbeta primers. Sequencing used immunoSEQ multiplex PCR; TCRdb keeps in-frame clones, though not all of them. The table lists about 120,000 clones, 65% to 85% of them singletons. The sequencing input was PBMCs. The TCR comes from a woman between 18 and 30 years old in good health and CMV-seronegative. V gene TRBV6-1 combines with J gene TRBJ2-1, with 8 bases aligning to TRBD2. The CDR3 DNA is TGTGCCAGCAGTGAAACAGCGGGAGAGTGGAATGAGCAGTTCTTC. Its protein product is CASSETAGEWNEQFF.